The next 3 T cell receptor beta chains were all read from a single sample in a study of shared clonotypes between healthy human individuals (TCRdb year 2020). The protocol used for the library was the immunoSEQ multiplex PCR assay. Not all clones reach the TCRdb copy of this immuneACCESS table, which keeps in-frame sequences only. Checked studies attribute under half of the gap to unresolved V genes and leave the rest unexplained. The table for this sample lists 850,000 to 1,100,000 clones; about 80% of them were counted only once. The ten top clones hold more than 0.85% of the sample. The material sequenced was memory CD4+ T cells from PBMCs. The cell subset or site label here, explained by the study, means: CD45RA-negative fraction. The receptors shown here come from a man between 18 and 29 years old in good health. Some clones in this sample may be carry-over from other donors' samples.

The V gene is TRBV12-5, the J gene TRBJ1-5; TRBD1 matches 7 bases. Trimming cost V 5 bases and J 1 base; bases outside gene matches: 8. Germline lookup yields CDR1 LGHNT and CDR2 FRNRAP. The CDR3 sequence is 16 residues long. The CDR3 bases are TGTGCTAGTGGTCCTCATAAACAGGGGAGCAATCAGCCCCAGCATTTT. It is translated as CASGPHKQGSNQPQHF.

This clone was seen just once. The genes are TRBV11-2 and TRBJ2-3; 9 bases fit TRBD1. This CDR3 contains 15 residues. V lost 2 bases to trimming and J lost 5 bases; unmatched junction nucleotides: 5. Germline CDR1 reads SGHAT; CDR2 reads FQNNGV. The CDR3 loop is CASSLLGQGVDTQYF. The CDR3 DNA reads TGTGCCAGCAGCTTATTGGGACAGGGAGTAGATACGCAGTATTTT.

This chain joins TRBV29-1 and TRBJ1-3; D gene uncertain. Germline CDR1 is SQVTM and CDR2 is ANQGSEA. The CDR3 sequence is 11 residues long. V was shortened by 0 bases and J by 11 bases, with 8 bases between the two germline ends. In DNA form, the CDR3 reads TGCAGCGTTGAAGAACGGGGTCCCATATATTTT. The encoded protein is CSVEERGPIYF.